These 30 T cell receptor beta chains came from one sample sequenced in a study of identical twins. One entry per CDR3 protein, called by TCRdb with MiXCR from the 5' RACE reads. This table holds under 900,000 distinct CDR3 sequences, 9% to 15% found once. These data were likewise used in another study, on yellow fever vaccine responses in identical twins.

Sequenced material: PBMCs. These receptors originate from a woman younger than 30 in good health.

The sample holds a few counts of this clonotype. J is TRBJ2-1 and V is TRBV10-3; TRBD1 might be the D (6 bases). This CDR3 is 11 amino acids long. V dropped 3 bases and J dropped 13 bases, with 10 bases sitting between them. Germline V gene data show CDR1 as ENHRY and CDR2 as SYGVKD. Here the CDR3 reads CAISEGGFQFF. CDR3 DNA sequence: TGTGCCATCAGTGAAGGGGGTTTTCAGTTCTTC.

To note about this clonotype: At one of its ends the junction is not consistent with the germline gene, which may arise from a read error. The chain recombines TRBV4-2 with TRBJ2-1; D may be TRBD1 (6 bases). The germline gives CDR1 LGHNA, CDR2 YNFKEQ. This CDR3 is 18 amino acids long. CDR3 nucleotides: TGTGCCAGCGGCCAGGTGGGGGCAGGGACCTACTCCTACAATGAGCAGTTCTTC. Its protein product is CASGQVGAGTYSYNEQFF.

This chain connects TRBV3-1 to TRBJ1-5; perhaps TRBD1 as D (5 bases). The CDR3 is 16 amino acids. Germline assignment: CDR1 LGHDT and CDR2 YNNKEL (reference sequence). Trimming left V 3 bases short and J 4 bases short, with 16 bases between. The CDR3 bases are TGTGCCAGCAGCCACCAACGGGACGGAATAAATCAGCCCCAGCATTTT. This codes for CASSHQRDGINQPQHF.

This clonotype was seen more than once but under ten times. V and J are TRBV20-1 and TRBJ2-1; no firm D call. CDR1 is DFQATT and CDR2 is SNEGSKA in the germline V gene (reference sequence). Trimming cost V 0 bases and J 0 bases, with 9 bases left between them. CDR3 length: 15 amino acids. The CDR3 coding sequence is TGCAGTGCTAGAGATCTCCGTAGCTCCTACAATGAGCAGTTCTTC. As protein: CSARDLRSSYNEQFF.

This clonotype was detected only a few times. This chain joins TRBV7-2 and TRBJ2-3; 7 nucleotides align to TRBD1. Trimming removed 5 bases from V and 11 bases from J; junction bases left unmatched: 10. Germline V gives CDR1 SGHTA, CDR2 FQGNSA. This CDR3 is 13 amino acids long. The CDR3 bases are TGTGCCAGCAGCCCCCCGACAGGGTTAGGGCAGTATTTT. Protein: CASSPPTGLGQYF. Full variable domain (rest looked up from reference TRBV7-2 and TRBJ2-3): GAGVSQSPSNKVTEKGKDVELRCDPISGHTALYWYRQSLGQGLEFLIYFQGNSAPDKSGLPSDRFSAERTGGSVSTLTIQRTQQEDSAVYLCASSPPTGLGQYFGPGTRLTVL.

This clonotype has only a few counts. The chain is built from TRBV4-1 and TRBJ2-7; a weak D match, TRBD2 (7 bases). The germline V gene encodes CDR1 MGHRA and CDR2 YSYEKL. The CDR3 is made up of 18 amino acids. Trimming took off 5 bases at V and 1 base at J, with 24 bases between the two ends. DNA of the CDR3: TGCGCCAGCAGCGTCCAAATGGGGGCGGGGGTCTTATCCTACGAGCAGTACGTC. Translation: CASSVQMGAGVLSYEQYV.

This clonotype was seen ten or more times. The rearrangement uses TRBV12-3 or TRBV12-4 and TRBJ2-7; D gene uncertain. The CDR3 covers 10 residues. The ends were cut back, 8 bases at V and 1 base at J, with 3 bases in the middle. Written as DNA, the CDR3 is TGTGCCAGCGGGTCCTACGAGCAGTACTTC. Its translation: CASGSYEQYF.

The chain recombines TRBV10-2 with TRBJ1-6; the D gene is possibly TRBD1 (6 bases). The germline CDR1 and CDR2 sequences are WSHSY and SAAADI. The ends were cut back, 4 bases at V and 9 bases at J, with 19 bases in the middle. The CDR3 is 16 residues long. The CDR3 is CASSGGRQLERSPLHF. Written as DNA, the CDR3 is TGCGCCAGCAGTGGGGGGCGTCAGCTCGAGCGTTCACCCCTCCACTTT.

J is TRBJ1-5 and V is TRBV29-1, with no clear D. Germline CDR1 and CDR2: SQVTM and ANQGSEA. There are 14 residues in the CDR3. V shed 4 bases and J shed 2 bases, with 12 bases lying between them. The CDR3 sequence: CSVVVGMGNQPQHF. In nucleotides, the CDR3 is TGCAGCGTTGTGGTGGGAATGGGCAATCAGCCCCAGCATTTT. Together with reference TRBV29-1 and TRBJ1-5, the CDR3 gives the full variable domain: SAVISQKPSRDICQRGTSLTIQCQVDSQVTMMFWYRQQPGQSLTLIATANQGSEATYESGFVIDKFPISRPNLTFSTLTVSNMSPEDSSIYLCSVVVGMGNQPQHFGDGTRLSIL.

This clonotype was seen more than once but under ten times. The chain employs TRBV10-3 and TRBJ2-3; TRBD1 aligns across 7 bases. The germline V gene encodes CDR1 ENHRY and CDR2 SYGVKD. J gave up 6 bases and V 10 bases, and 16 bases lay outside the gene matches. This CDR3 comprises 15 residues. Here the CDR3 reads CATQDRQVMLDTQYF. DNA for the CDR3: TGTGCCACCCAGGACAGGCAGGTGATGTTGGATACGCAGTATTTT.

This chain joins TRBV7-3 and TRBJ2-7, with TRBD2 identical over 10 bases. Germline V gives CDR1 SGHTA, CDR2 FQGTGA. Unmatched junction bases numbered 9, after V lost 4 bases and J lost 6 bases. This CDR3 comprises 15 residues. CDR3 region: CASSSSLAGAGEQYF. The CDR3 DNA follows: TGTGCCAGCAGCTCTTCCCTAGCGGGAGCCGGCGAGCAGTACTTC.

The V and J genes are TRBV12-3 or TRBV12-4 and TRBJ2-3, with 7 nucleotides matching TRBD2. With V trimmed by 7 bases and J by 1 base, 14 bases remained unmatched. CDR3 size: 17 residues. CDR3 amino acids: CASTNLAEGTRTDTQYF. CDR3 bases: TGTGCCAGCACCAACCTAGCGGAGGGGACCCGCACAGATACGCAGTATTTT.

This clonotype was counted a few times. The chain joins TRBV11-2 to TRBJ2-1, with 11 bases identical to TRBD2. Per germline, CDR1 SGHAT and CDR2 FQNNGV. The CDR3 runs to 16 residues. V gave up 4 bases and J gave up 2 bases; unmatched junction bases: 4. The CDR3 DNA is TGTGCCAGCAGCTCCGTAGCGGGGGGGCCCTACAATGAGCAGTTCTTC. Translating it yields CASSSVAGGPYNEQFF.

This clonotype was counted a few times. V usage is TRBV7-8 and J usage is TRBJ2-7, with D tentatively TRBD1 or TRBD2 (5 bases each). Germline CDR1 SGHVS, CDR2 FQNEAQ. This CDR3 region has 16 residues. The V gene lost 1 base and the J gene lost 0 bases, with 13 bases spanning the gap. Here the CDR3 reads CASSLGVGVLSYEQYF. In DNA, the CDR3 is TGTGCCAGCAGCTTAGGGGTGGGGGTCCTCTCCTACGAGCAGTACTTC. The full variable domain, rest sourced from reference TRBV7-8 and TRBJ2-7, is GAGVSQSPRYKVAKRGQDVALRCDPISGHVSLFWYQQALGQGPEFLTYFQNEAQLDKSGLPSDRFFAERPEGSVSTLKIQRTQQEDSAVYLCASSLGVGVLSYEQYFGPGTRLTVT.

This clonotype was counted between two and nine times. V is TRBV7-9 and J is TRBJ2-3, with TRBD2 matching over 11 bases. This CDR3 is built from 16 residues. With V trimmed by 0 bases and J by 9 bases, 8 bases remained unmatched. Germline-derived CDR1 and CDR2 are SEHNR and FQNEAQ (reference sequence). CDR3 bases: TGTGCCAGCAGCTTAGCGATAGCGGGAGGGCCCGGGACGCAGTATTTT. Residues: CASSLAIAGGPGTQYF.

The chain is built from TRBV5-1 and TRBJ2-1; 9 bases fit TRBD2. The germline gives CDR1 SGHRS, CDR2 YFSETQ. The CDR3 totals 14 residues. The V segment lost 0 bases and the J segment 10 bases; nucleotides outside the gene matches: 5. The CDR3: CASSLGAGGYEQFF. CDR3 sequence (DNA): TGCGCCAGCAGCTTGGGAGCGGGAGGATACGAGCAGTTCTTC.

J is TRBJ2-2 and V is TRBV5-5, with 8 bases fitting TRBD2. The germline V gene has CDR1 SGHKS and CDR2 YYEKEE (reference sequence). V was clipped by 4 bases and J by 7 bases; unmatched bases: 9. The CDR3 runs 15 residues. CDR3 protein: CASSPPSGSSGELFF. The CDR3 DNA sequence: TGTGCCAGCAGCCCCCCGAGCGGGAGTAGCGGGGAGCTGTTTTTT. Based on the CDR3 plus reference TRBV5-5 and TRBJ2-2, the full variable domain is DAGVTQSPTHLIKTRGQQVTLRCSPISGHKSVSWYQQVLGQGPQFIFQYYEKEERGRGNFPDRFSARQFPNYSSELNVNALLLGDSALYLCASSPPSGSSGELFFGEGSRLTVL.

This rearrangement joins TRBV3-1 to TRBJ1-5; maybe TRBD1 (6 bases). Germline V CDR1 and CDR2: LGHDT, YNNKEL (reference sequence). The CDR3 is made up of 15 amino acids. V lost 1 base and J lost 0, with 7 bases in between. The CDR3 nucleotides are TGTGCCAGCAGCCAAGGGGGGGCTAGCAATCAGCCCCAGCATTTT. Its protein product is CASSQGGASNQPQHF. Supplemented by reference TRBV3-1 and TRBJ1-5, the full variable domain reads DTAVSQTPKYLVTQMGNDKSIKCEQNLGHDTMYWYKQDSKKFLKIMFSYNNKELIINETVPNRFSPKSPDKAHLNLHINSLELGDSAVYFCASSQGGASNQPQHFGDGTRLSIL.

The chain has TRBV12-3 or TRBV12-4 and TRBJ2-2, with D perhaps matching TRBD1 (5 bases). The V end lost 7 bases, the J end lost 4 bases, and 16 bases lay between the germline ends. The CDR3 is made up of 15 amino acids. CDR3 sequence: CASTPVGPGTGELFF. For the CDR3, the DNA is TGTGCCAGCACCCCTGTGGGGCCGGGCACCGGGGAGCTGTTTTTT.

The rearrangement joins TRBV14 to TRBJ2-5; D unclear. With 2 bases removed from V and 4 bases from J, the gap between germline ends came to 8 bases. The CDR3 is 13 amino acids. Germline values: CDR1 SGHDN, CDR2 FVKESK. CDR3 DNA sequence: TGTGCCAGCAGCCAAACAACCTTAGAGACCCAGTACTTC. Translation: CASSQTTLETQYF.

The gene calls are TRBV2 and TRBJ1-2; D is perhaps TRBD1 (6 bases). The V end was cut by 7 bases, the J end by 3 bases, with 15 bases between. CDR3 length equals 14 residues. Germline V CDR1 and CDR2: SNHLY, FYNNEI. The CDR3 DNA reads as TGTGCCAGCACTACTTCAGGGGTCGACTATGGCTACACCTTC. As protein: CASTTSGVDYGYTF.

The J gene is TRBJ2-7, the V gene TRBV28; TRBD1 matches 7 bases. V lost 7 bases and J lost 2; bases outside the gene matches: 5. The CDR3 is 13 amino acids. The germline V gene has CDR1 MDHEN and CDR2 SYDVKM. DNA for the CDR3: TGTGCCAGCACCAAGGGGGCCCCCTACGAGCAGTACTTC. As protein: CASTKGAPYEQYF. The full variable domain, its missing parts supplied by reference TRBV28 and TRBJ2-7, is DVKVTQSSRYLVKRTGEKVFLECVQDMDHENMFWYRQDPGLGLRLIYFSYDVKMKEKGDIPEGYSVSREKKERFSLILESASTNQTSMYLCASTKGAPYEQYFGPGTRLTVT.

This clonotype was seen more than once but under ten times. This chain joins TRBV12-5 and TRBJ2-3; D is undetermined. This CDR3 has 13 amino acids. V lost 7 bases to trimming and J lost 6 bases, with 14 bases between them. Germline CDR1 LGHNT, CDR2 FRNRAP. DNA of the CDR3: TGTGCTAGTGTTATACCCCCCGGGGATACGCAGTATTTT. It specifies CASVIPPGDTQYF.

J is TRBJ2-3 and V is TRBV6-1; a possible D gene is TRBD2 (5 bases). V was trimmed by 1 base and J by 6 bases, leaving 8 bases between them. This CDR3 contains 13 residues. Germline CDR1 MNHNS, CDR2 SASEGT. The CDR3 loop reads CASSEGWEDTQYF. For the CDR3, the DNA is TGTGCCAGCAGTGAAGGGTGGGAGGATACGCAGTATTTT.

Only a few counts were recorded for this clonotype. The V gene is TRBV5-6, the J gene TRBJ1-5, with 7 bases matching TRBD1. Germline CDR1 is SGHDT and CDR2 is YYEEEE. The CDR3 runs to 14 residues. V lost 6 bases to trimming and J lost 6 bases; unmatched junction nucleotides: 9. CDR3: CASTIRQGGQPQHF. Written as DNA, the CDR3 is TGTGCCAGCACCATACGACAGGGAGGTCAGCCCCAGCATTTT.

This clonotype appeared a few times. The CDR3 DNA sequence: TGTGCCAGCGGACTGACAGGTCAAAATTCACCCCTCCACTTT. It specifies CASGLTGQNSPLHF. The rearrangement links TRBV27 to TRBJ1-6; D is possibly TRBD1 (6 bases). Per germline, CDR1 MNHEY and CDR2 SMNVEV (reference sequence). This CDR3 is 14 amino acids long. V was shortened by 8 bases and J by 7 bases, with 15 bases between the two germline ends.

This clonotype has a handful of counts. V usage is TRBV11-2 and J usage is TRBJ2-5; D may match TRBD1 or TRBD2 (5 bases each). Between the trimmed V and J ends, which lost 3 bases and 1 base, there was a span of 15 bases. The CDR3 consists of 16 residues. Per germline, CDR1 SGHAT and CDR2 FQNNGV. The CDR3 nucleotides are TGTGCCAGCAGCTTCACCGGGACGGAAATCCAAGAGACCCAGTACTTC. Protein sequence: CASSFTGTEIQETQYF. Using reference TRBV11-2 and TRBJ2-5 for the parts outside the CDR3, the full variable domain is EAGVAQSPRYKIIEKRQSVAFWCNPISGHATLYWYQQILGQGPKLLIQFQNNGVVDDSQLPKDRFSAERLKGVDSTLKIQPAKLEDSAVYLCASSFTGTEIQETQYFGPGTRLLVL.

This clonotype was seen a handful of times. V is TRBV11-2 and J is TRBJ1-5, with D unresolved. V was trimmed by 5 bases and J by 5 bases, leaving 19 bases between them. The CDR3 loop spans 16 amino acids. Germline V lookup: CDR1 SGHAT, CDR2 FQNNGV. The CDR3 protein is CASSPGFAMEDQPQHF. The DNA of the CDR3 is TGTGCCAGCAGCCCGGGATTTGCCATGGAGGATCAGCCCCAGCATTTT.

J is TRBJ2-5 and V is TRBV29-1, with D possibly matching TRBD2 (6 bases). Germline values: CDR1 SQVTM, CDR2 ANQGSEA. This CDR3 has 13 amino acids. V was cut by 1 base and J by 5 bases, with 11 bases left in between. CDR3 region: CSVEVSGRETQYF. CDR3 DNA sequence: TGCAGCGTTGAAGTGTCAGGGAGGGAGACCCAGTACTTC.

CDR3 in amino acids: CASSNLGQETQYF. The CDR3 region has the DNA TGTGCCAGCAGTAATCTAGGACAAGAGACCCAGTACTTC. The rearrangement uses TRBV7-8 and TRBJ2-5; D is unclear. CDR1 and CDR2 (germline): SGHVS, FQNEAQ. V lost 6 bases and J lost 2, with 10 bases in between. CDR3 size: 13 residues.